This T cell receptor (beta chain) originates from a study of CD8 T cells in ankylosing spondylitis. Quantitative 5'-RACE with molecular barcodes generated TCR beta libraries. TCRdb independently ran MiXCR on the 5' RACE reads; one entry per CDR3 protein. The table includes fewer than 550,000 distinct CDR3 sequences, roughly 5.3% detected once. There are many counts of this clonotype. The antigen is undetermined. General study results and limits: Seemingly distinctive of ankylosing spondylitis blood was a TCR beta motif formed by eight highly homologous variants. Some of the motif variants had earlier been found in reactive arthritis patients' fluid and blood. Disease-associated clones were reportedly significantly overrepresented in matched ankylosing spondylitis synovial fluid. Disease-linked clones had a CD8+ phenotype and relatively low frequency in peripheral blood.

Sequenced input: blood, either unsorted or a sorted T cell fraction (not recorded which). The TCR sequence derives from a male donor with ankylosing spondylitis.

The CDR3 region has the DNA TGCAGTGCTAGAAGGGGGACGACCGTCGGGGAGCTGTTTTTT. Encoded protein: CSARRGTTVGELFF. The chain combines TRBV20-1 with TRBJ2-2, with D possibly TRBD1 on 6 matching bases. With 2 bases removed from V and 7 bases from J, the gap between germline ends came to 14 bases. Germline CDR1 is DFQATT and CDR2 is SNEGSKA (reference sequence). The CDR3 is 14 amino acids.